This TCR beta chain was captured in a study of long-term antiretroviral therapy in people with HIV. General study findings and limits: Repertoires in HIV (unlike those of controls) had narrower CDR3 length ranges.

Investigators performed immunoSEQ version v3.0 at survey level. Per sample, sequencing targeted 40,000-50,000 T-cell genomes. The data were produced by immunoSEQ multiplex PCR, yet TCRdb's version contains in-frame clones alone and is incomplete. Altogether 15,000 to 20,000 clones are present, roughly four fifths being singletons, with the ten largest covering approximately 9.5%. Trimming shortened V by 3 bases and J by 3 bases, and 18 bases separated the two germline ends. The CDR3 spans 16 residues. Germline CDR1 SGHDT, CDR2 YYEEEE. Notes on this clone: Its antigen remains unidentified.

At minimum, one pre-ART and two post-ART PBMC samples were obtained from each donor. The starting material was unsorted PBMCs, obtained 0.3 years after starting antiretroviral therapy. The rearrangement links TRBV5-6 to TRBJ1-2; D is possibly TRBD1 (5 bases). This clonotype was obtained from a man younger than 30 with HIV. The CDR3 DNA reads as TGTGCCAGCAGCTCAAGGGTGGCACCGGGGGACTATGGCTACACCTTC. Its translation: CASSSRVAPGDYGYTF.